These 23 T cell receptor beta chains were all obtained from the same sample, sequenced in a study of blood T cell repertoires in COVID-19. The method was immunoSEQ multiplex PCR; TCRdb's version includes in-frame clones alone and lacks a portion of them. The table includes roughly 290,000 clones, about 85% detected once. Sequenced sample: peripheral blood. The receptors stem from a human donor with COVID-19, enrolled during active disease. The donor label of this sample is uncertain.

The J gene is TRBJ2-3, the V gene TRBV29-1; 9 bases are shared with TRBD2. With V trimmed by 1 base and J by 0 bases, 5 bases remained unmatched. The CDR3 loop spans 16 amino acids. Germline V gives CDR1 SQVTM, CDR2 ANQGSEA. The CDR3 DNA sequence: TGCAGCGTTGAAGGGCCGACTAGCGGTAGCACAGATACGCAGTATTTT. It yields the protein CSVEGPTSGSTDTQYF.

V gene TRBV28 combines with J gene TRBJ1-2, with no clear D. CDR3 length: 13 amino acids. The germline V gene has CDR1 MDHEN and CDR2 SYDVKM. V lost 5 bases and J 6 bases, leaving 13 bases between the germline ends. CDR3 loop: CASSVGTDHGYTF. The CDR3 coding sequence is TGTGCCAGCAGTGTCGGAACAGATCATGGCTACACCTTC.

This rearrangement joins TRBV5-1 to TRBJ2-7; 9 nucleotides line up with TRBD2. Germline lookup yields CDR1 SGHRS and CDR2 YFSETQ. This CDR3 comprises 15 residues. The V and J ends lost 0 bases and 3 bases, in that order; junction bases with no gene match: 4. CDR3 DNA: TGCGCCAGCAGCTTGGAGGGACTAGCAATCTACGAGCAGTACTTC. Its translation is CASSLEGLAIYEQYF. Drawing the rest from reference TRBV5-1 and TRBJ2-7, the complete variable domain is KAGVTQTPRYLIKTRGQQVTLSCSPISGHRSVSWYQQTPGQGLQFLFEYFSETQRNKGNFPGRFSGRQFSNSRSEMNVSTLELGDSALYLCASSLEGLAIYEQYFGPGTRLTVT.

The V gene is TRBV4-3, the J gene TRBJ1-1; TRBD1 is a possible D gene (6 bases). The germline V and J ends were trimmed by 0 bases and 8 bases, with 13 bases remaining between them. The V gene's germline CDR1 is LGHNA and CDR2 YSLEER. The CDR3 runs 14 residues. This CDR3 is CASSQEVDSREAFF. Written as DNA, the CDR3 is TGCGCCAGCAGCCAAGAAGTGGACAGTAGGGAAGCTTTCTTT.

V gene TRBV7-3 combines with J gene TRBJ2-3; TRBD2 aligns across 9 bases. This CDR3 has 15 amino acids. J was trimmed by 4 bases and V by 2 bases; bases with no gene match: 4. CDR1 and CDR2 (germline): SGHTA, FQGTGA. CDR3 residues: CASSLVSGSSDTQYF. The CDR3 DNA is TGTGCCAGCAGCTTAGTTAGCGGGAGTTCAGATACGCAGTATTTT.

This chain uses TRBV28 with TRBJ2-5; weak D call: TRBD1 (6 bases). V was cut by 4 bases and J by 2 bases, with 8 bases left in between. The CDR3 covers 13 residues. In germline, CDR1 is MDHEN, CDR2 SYDVKM. CDR3 DNA: TGTGCCAGCAGTTACAGGGATCAAGAGACCCAGTACTTC. It encodes CASSYRDQETQYF.

The genes are TRBV9 and TRBJ1-2; weak D call: TRBD1 (5 bases). The ends were cut back, 3 bases at V and 6 bases at J, with 21 bases in the middle. CDR3 length equals 16 residues. Germline values: CDR1 SGDLS, CDR2 YYNGEE. The CDR3 protein is CASSARGTATSNGYTF. The CDR3 coding sequence is TGTGCCAGCAGCGCCCGCGGGACCGCTACCTCAAATGGCTACACCTTC.

This clone was detected once. The chain carries TRBV19 and TRBJ1-5; D unresolved. Germline V gene data show CDR1 as LNHDA and CDR2 as SQIVND (reference sequence). V was cut by 1 base and J by 0 bases, with 13 bases left in between. This CDR3 spans 17 amino acids. CDR3 loop: CASSIGGQPLSNQPQHF. The CDR3 nucleotides are TGTGCCAGTAGTATAGGAGGGCAGCCACTTAGCAATCAGCCCCAGCATTTT.

V and J are TRBV28 and TRBJ1-4; 7 bases line up with TRBD1. V was clipped by 5 bases and J by 5 bases; unmatched bases: 5. CDR1 is MDHEN and CDR2 is SYDVKM in the germline V gene. The length of the CDR3 is 14 residues. The CDR3 loop is CASSPRDRNEKLFF. Here the CDR3 DNA reads TGTGCCAGCAGTCCCCGGGACAGAAATGAAAAACTGTTTTTT.

The chain links TRBV10-2 to TRBJ2-7; 7 bases map to TRBD2. This CDR3 spans 17 amino acids. V shed 0 bases and J 7 bases; nucleotides not matched to a gene: 15. The germline V gene has CDR1 WSHSY and CDR2 SAAADI. CDR3 sequence: CASSESVAGIPTSEQYF. The CDR3 DNA reads as TGCGCCAGCAGTGAGTCGGTAGCGGGTATACCTACGTCGGAGCAGTACTTC.

The CDR3 bases are TGTGCCAGTCAGACAGTTTCCTATGGCTACACCTTC. Translation gives CASQTVSYGYTF. The genes are TRBV28 and TRBJ1-2; weak D call: TRBD1 (5 bases). The CDR3 consists of 12 residues. Germline loops: CDR1 MDHEN, CDR2 SYDVKM. V was pared by 9 bases and J by 4 bases, with 12 bases between.

This clone was detected once. The chain links TRBV28 to TRBJ1-5; D not resolved. Germline V CDR1 and CDR2: MDHEN, SYDVKM. Between the trimmed V and J ends, which lost 8 bases and 2 bases, there was a span of 7 bases. The CDR3 runs 12 residues. Here the CDR3 DNA reads TGTGCCAGCCATGAGGGCAATCAGCCCCAGCATTTT. Encoded protein: CASHEGNQPQHF.

This chain connects TRBV19 to TRBJ2-3, with a weak D call TRBD2 (6 bases). This CDR3 spans 17 amino acids. CDR1 and CDR2 from the germline V gene are LNHDA and SQIVND (reference sequence). V was cut by 5 bases and J by 1 base, with 19 bases left in between. The CDR3 DNA is TGTGCCAGTAGTTCGCAGACTAGAGGGTTCGGCACAGATACGCAGTATTTT. Its translation: CASSSQTRGFGTDTQYF.

This clone was observed once. The chain couples TRBV5-1 to TRBJ2-7; no reliable D call. The V gene lost 2 bases and the J gene lost 5 bases, with 14 bases spanning the gap. Germline values: CDR1 SGHRS, CDR2 YFSETQ. This CDR3 has 14 residues. The CDR3 DNA is TGCGCCAGCAGCTTTTCACTACCAAGTAACGAGCAGTACTTC. Protein product: CASSFSLPSNEQYF.

V gene TRBV2 combines with J gene TRBJ2-1; 11 bases line up with TRBD2. The V gene end was trimmed by 5 bases and the J gene end by 5 bases; junction bases not matched to a gene: 8. Germline V gene lookup returns CDR1 SNHLY and CDR2 FYNNEI. The CDR3 contains 16 residues. The CDR3, as DNA: TGTGCCAGCAGTCCACCCGGGACTAGCGGCAACAATGAGCAGTTCTTC. Its protein is CASSPPGTSGNNEQFF.

The genes are TRBV6-1 and TRBJ1-3; TRBD1 matches 7 bases. Germline lookup yields CDR1 MNHNS and CDR2 SASEGT. The ends lost 3 bases at V and 4 bases at J; junction bases unmatched: 3. This CDR3 spans 14 amino acids. The chain's CDR3 is CASSEVGQGNTIYF. In nucleotides, the CDR3 is TGTGCCAGCAGTGAGGTGGGACAGGGAAACACCATATATTTT.

The genes are TRBV5-1 and TRBJ1-1; 11 bases match TRBD1. This CDR3 contains 16 residues. Germline CDR1 is SGHRS and CDR2 is YFSETQ. V trimming: 3 bases; J trimming: 5 bases; junction bases outside the gene matches: 9. The CDR3: CASSWNTGTGGTEAFF. In DNA, the CDR3 is TGCGCCAGCAGCTGGAATACCGGGACAGGGGGGACTGAAGCTTTCTTT.

The CDR3 nucleotides read TGTGCCAGTAGAACTAGCGGATACAATGAGCAGTTCTTC. Translation: CASRTSGYNEQFF. The rearrangement links TRBV19 to TRBJ2-1; 8 bases map to TRBD2. This CDR3 has 13 amino acids. The germline V gene has CDR1 LNHDA and CDR2 SQIVND (reference sequence). The V segment lost 6 bases and the J segment 4 bases; nucleotides outside the gene matches: 2.

This chain uses TRBV13 with TRBJ1-1; a weak D match, TRBD1 (5 bases). The CDR3 totals 16 residues. The germline V and J ends were trimmed by 7 bases and 4 bases, with 22 bases remaining between them. Germline CDR1 PRHDT, CDR2 FYEKMQ (reference sequence). CDR3 amino acids: CASTSGSKGPLTEAFF. The CDR3 coding sequence is TGTGCCAGCACCTCAGGTTCGAAGGGGCCCCTCACTGAAGCTTTCTTT.

V is TRBV7-6 and J is TRBJ2-7; 7 nucleotides match TRBD1. Germline trimming cut 1 base from V and 6 bases from J; bases unmatched to any gene: 9. The length of the CDR3 is 15 residues. CDR1 SGHVS and CDR2 FNYEAQ come from the germline V gene. CDR3 nucleotide sequence: TGTGCCAGCAGCTTAGACCAGGGGGTGGTCTCCGAGCAGTACTTC. It encodes CASSLDQGVVSEQYF.

The chain has TRBV9 and TRBJ1-4; D gene uncertain. The CDR3 extends over 14 amino acids. Germline CDR1 reads SGDLS; CDR2 reads YYNGEE. V lost 0 bases, J lost 4 bases, and 7 bases lay in between. CDR3 amino acids: CASSVAAGNEKLFF. The CDR3 nucleotides are TGTGCCAGCAGCGTAGCGGCGGGTAATGAAAAACTGTTTTTT.

The chain combines TRBV19 with TRBJ1-4; D not certain. Deletions cut 2 bases from V and 0 bases from J, with 7 bases between. From germline, CDR1 is LNHDA and CDR2 SQIVND (reference sequence). The CDR3 covers 15 residues. The CDR3 sequence: CASSIRRTTNEKLFF. For the CDR3, the DNA is TGTGCCAGTAGTATACGTCGTACAACTAATGAAAAACTGTTTTTT.

CDR3 in amino acids: CASRPREGWNQPQHF. CDR3 nucleotide sequence: TGTGCCAGTAGACCCAGGGAGGGGTGGAATCAGCCCCAGCATTTT. This chain uses TRBV19 with TRBJ1-5; TRBD1 is a possible D gene (5 bases). This CDR3 is 15 amino acids long. V was clipped by 6 bases and J by 4 bases, with 16 bases between them. The V gene's germline CDR1 is LNHDA and CDR2 SQIVND (reference sequence). Full variable domain (rest looked up from reference TRBV19 and TRBJ1-5): DGGITQSPKYLFRKEGQNVTLSCEQNLNHDAMYWYRQDPGQGLRLIYYSQIVNDFQKGDIAEGYSVSREKKESFPLTVTSAQKNPTAFYLCASRPREGWNQPQHFGDGTRLSIL.